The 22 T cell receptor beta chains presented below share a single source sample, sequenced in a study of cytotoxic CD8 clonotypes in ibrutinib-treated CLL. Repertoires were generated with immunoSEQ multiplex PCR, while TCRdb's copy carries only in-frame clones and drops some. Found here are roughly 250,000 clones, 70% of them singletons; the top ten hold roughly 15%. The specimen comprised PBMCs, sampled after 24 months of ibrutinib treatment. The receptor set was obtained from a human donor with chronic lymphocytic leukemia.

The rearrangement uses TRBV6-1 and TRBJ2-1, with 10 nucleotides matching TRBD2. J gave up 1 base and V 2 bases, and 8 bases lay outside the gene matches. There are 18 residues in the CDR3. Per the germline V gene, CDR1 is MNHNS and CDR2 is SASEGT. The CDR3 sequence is CASSELAGGTFSYNEQFF. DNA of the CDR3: TGTGCCAGCAGTGAATTAGCGGGAGGCACATTTTCCTACAATGAGCAGTTCTTC.

The chain's CDR3 is CATSRASALNTEAFF. The CDR3 coding sequence is TGTGCCACCAGCAGAGCTTCGGCCTTGAACACTGAAGCTTTCTTT. The gene calls are TRBV15 and TRBJ1-1; unclear D gene. CDR3 length: 15 residues. Germline lookup yields CDR1 LNHNV and CDR2 YYDKDF (reference sequence). Trimming cost V 1 base and J 0 bases, with 9 bases left between them.

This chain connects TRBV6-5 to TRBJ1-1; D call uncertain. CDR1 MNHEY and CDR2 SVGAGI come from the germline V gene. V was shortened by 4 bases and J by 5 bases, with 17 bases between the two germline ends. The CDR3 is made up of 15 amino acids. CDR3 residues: CASSSWFGRRTEAFF. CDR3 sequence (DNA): TGTGCCAGCAGTTCCTGGTTTGGGCGGAGGACTGAAGCTTTCTTT.

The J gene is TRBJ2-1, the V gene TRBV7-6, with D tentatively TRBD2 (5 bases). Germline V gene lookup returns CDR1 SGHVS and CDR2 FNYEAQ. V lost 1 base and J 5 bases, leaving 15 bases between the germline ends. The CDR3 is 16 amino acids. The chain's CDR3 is CASSLVRAKIDNEQFF. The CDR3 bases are TGTGCCAGCAGCTTAGTGAGGGCAAAGATTGACAATGAGCAGTTCTTC.

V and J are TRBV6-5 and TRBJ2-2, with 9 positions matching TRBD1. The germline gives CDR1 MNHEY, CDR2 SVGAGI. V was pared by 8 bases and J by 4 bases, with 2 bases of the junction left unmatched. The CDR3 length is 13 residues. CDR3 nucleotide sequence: TGTGCCAGCGGGACAGGGTCCACCGGGGAGCTGTTTTTT. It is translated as CASGTGSTGELFF.

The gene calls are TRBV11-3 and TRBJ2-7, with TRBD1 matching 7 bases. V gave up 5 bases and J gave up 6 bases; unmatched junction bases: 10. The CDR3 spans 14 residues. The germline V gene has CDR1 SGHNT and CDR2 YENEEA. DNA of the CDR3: TGTGCCAGCAGCGACCGGACAGGCGCCAGCGAGCAGTACTTC. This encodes CASSDRTGASEQYF.

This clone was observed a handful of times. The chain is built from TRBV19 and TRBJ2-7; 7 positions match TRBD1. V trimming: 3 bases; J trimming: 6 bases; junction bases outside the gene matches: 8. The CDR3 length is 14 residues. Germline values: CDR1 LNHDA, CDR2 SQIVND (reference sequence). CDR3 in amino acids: CASSMGTVSSEQYF. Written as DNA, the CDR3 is TGTGCCAGTAGTATGGGGACAGTGAGCAGCGAGCAGTACTTC.

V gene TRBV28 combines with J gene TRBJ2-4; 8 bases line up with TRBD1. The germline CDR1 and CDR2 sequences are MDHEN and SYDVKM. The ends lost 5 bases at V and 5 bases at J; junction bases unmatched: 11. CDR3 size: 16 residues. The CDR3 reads CASSTLGQGTENIQYF. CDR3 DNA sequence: TGTGCCAGCAGTACTCTAGGACAGGGAACGGAAAACATTCAGTACTTC.

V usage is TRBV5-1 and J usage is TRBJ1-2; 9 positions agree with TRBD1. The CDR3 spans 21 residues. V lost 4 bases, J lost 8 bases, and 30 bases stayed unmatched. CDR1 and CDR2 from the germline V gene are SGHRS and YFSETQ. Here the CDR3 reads CASSPLWTGDWGGSDSAGYTF. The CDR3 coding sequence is TGCGCCAGCAGCCCACTTTGGACAGGGGACTGGGGTGGGTCCGACTCGGCAGGCTACACCTTC. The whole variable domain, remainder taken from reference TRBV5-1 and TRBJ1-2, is KAGVTQTPRYLIKTRGQQVTLSCSPISGHRSVSWYQQTPGQGLQFLFEYFSETQRNKGNFPGRFSGRQFSNSRSEMNVSTLELGDSALYLCASSPLWTGDWGGSDSAGYTFGSGTRLTVV.

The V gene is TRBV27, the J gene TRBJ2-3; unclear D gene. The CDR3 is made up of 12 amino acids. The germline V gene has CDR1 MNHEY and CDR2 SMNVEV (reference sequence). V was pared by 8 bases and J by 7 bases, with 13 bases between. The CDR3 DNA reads TGTGCCAGCGGGCCCTACCCCCATACGCAGTATTTT. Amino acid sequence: CASGPYPHTQYF.

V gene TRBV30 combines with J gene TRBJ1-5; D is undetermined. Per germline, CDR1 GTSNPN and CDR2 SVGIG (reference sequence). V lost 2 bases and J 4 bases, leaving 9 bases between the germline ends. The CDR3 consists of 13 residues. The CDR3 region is CAWSLTGNQPQHF. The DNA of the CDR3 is TGTGCCTGGAGTTTAACCGGGAATCAGCCCCAGCATTTT.

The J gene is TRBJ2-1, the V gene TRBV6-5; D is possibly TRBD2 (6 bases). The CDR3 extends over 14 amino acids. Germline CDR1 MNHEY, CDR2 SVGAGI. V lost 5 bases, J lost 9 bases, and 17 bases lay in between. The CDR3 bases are TGTGCCAGCAGTACCCGACTAGTTTCGGGTGAGCAGTTCTTC. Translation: CASSTRLVSGEQFF.

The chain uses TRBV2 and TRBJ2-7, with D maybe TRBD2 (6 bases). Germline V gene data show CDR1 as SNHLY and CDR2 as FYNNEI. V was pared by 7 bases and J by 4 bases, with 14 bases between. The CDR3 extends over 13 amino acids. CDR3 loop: CASTSGGGYEQYF. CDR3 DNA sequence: TGTGCCAGCACTTCCGGTGGAGGGTACGAGCAGTACTTC.

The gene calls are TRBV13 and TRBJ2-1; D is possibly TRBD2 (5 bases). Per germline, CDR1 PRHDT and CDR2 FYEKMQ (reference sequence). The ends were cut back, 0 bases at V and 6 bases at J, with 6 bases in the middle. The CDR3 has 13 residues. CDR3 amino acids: CASSLGGSNEQFF. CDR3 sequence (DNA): TGTGCCAGCAGCTTAGGGGGGAGCAATGAGCAGTTCTTC.

The DNA of the CDR3 is TGTGCCAGCAGCTTAACCAGGGTCACAGATACGCAGTATTTT. Translating it yields CASSLTRVTDTQYF. The gene calls are TRBV5-6 and TRBJ2-3, with a weak D call TRBD1 (5 bases). The CDR3 totals 14 residues. Germline-derived CDR1 and CDR2 are SGHDT and YYEEEE. Trimming left V 2 bases short and J 2 bases short, with 9 bases between.

The CDR3 spells CASSRDREGGNQPQHF. The CDR3 nucleotides are TGTGCCAGCAGTAGGGACAGGGAAGGTGGCAATCAGCCCCAGCATTTT. The genes are TRBV2 and TRBJ1-5, with 9 bases identical to TRBD1. The CDR3 is made up of 16 amino acids. With 5 bases clipped from V and 2 bases from J, the junction kept 7 bases outside the gene matches. Germline lookup yields CDR1 SNHLY and CDR2 FYNNEI.

CDR3 amino acids: CAATGGRVRDTEAFF. In DNA form, the CDR3 reads TGTGCCGCAACCGGGGGCAGGGTGAGGGACACTGAAGCTTTCTTT. This sequence joins TRBV19 and TRBJ1-1; the D gene is possibly TRBD1 (6 bases). The germline V and J ends were trimmed by 11 bases and 3 bases, with 22 bases remaining between them. This CDR3 comprises 15 residues. CDR1 is LNHDA, CDR2 SQIVND, per germline (reference sequence). Together with reference TRBV19 and TRBJ1-1, the CDR3 gives the full variable domain: DGGITQSPKYLFRKEGQNVTLSCEQNLNHDAMYWYRQDPGQGLRLIYYSQIVNDFQKGDIAEGYSVSREKKESFPLTVTSAQKNPTAFYLCAATGGRVRDTEAFFGQGTRLTVV.

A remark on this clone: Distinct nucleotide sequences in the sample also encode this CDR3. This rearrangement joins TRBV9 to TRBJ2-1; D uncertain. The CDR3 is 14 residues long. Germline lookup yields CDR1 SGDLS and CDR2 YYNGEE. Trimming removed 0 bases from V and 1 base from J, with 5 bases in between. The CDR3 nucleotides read TGTGCCAGCAGCGTAGGTGGTTCCTACAATGAGCAGTTCTTC. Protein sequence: CASSVGGSYNEQFF.

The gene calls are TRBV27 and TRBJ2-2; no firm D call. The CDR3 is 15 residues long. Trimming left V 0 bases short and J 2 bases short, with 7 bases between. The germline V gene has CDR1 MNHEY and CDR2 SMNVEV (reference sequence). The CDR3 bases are TGTGCCAGCAGTTTATCAGGTTCCAACACCGGGGAGCTGTTTTTT. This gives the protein CASSLSGSNTGELFF.

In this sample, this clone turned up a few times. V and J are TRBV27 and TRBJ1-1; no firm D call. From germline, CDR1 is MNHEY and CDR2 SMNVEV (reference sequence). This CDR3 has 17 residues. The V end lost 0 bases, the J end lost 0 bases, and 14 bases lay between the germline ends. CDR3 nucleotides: TGTGCCAGCAGTTTATCGGAAGGGTCACGGTTGAACACTGAAGCTTTCTTT. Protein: CASSLSEGSRLNTEAFF.

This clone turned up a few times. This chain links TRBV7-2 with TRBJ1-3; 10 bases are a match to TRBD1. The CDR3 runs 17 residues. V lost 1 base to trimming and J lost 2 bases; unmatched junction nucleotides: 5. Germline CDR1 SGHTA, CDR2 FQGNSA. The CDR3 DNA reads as TGTGCCAGCAGCTTAGGGGGACAGGGGATTACTGGAAACACCATATATTTT. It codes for CASSLGGQGITGNTIYF. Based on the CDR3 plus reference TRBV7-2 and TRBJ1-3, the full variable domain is GAGVSQSPSNKVTEKGKDVELRCDPISGHTALYWYRQSLGQGLEFLIYFQGNSAPDKSGLPSDRFSAERTGGSVSTLTIQRTQQEDSAVYLCASSLGGQGITGNTIYFGEGSWLTVV.

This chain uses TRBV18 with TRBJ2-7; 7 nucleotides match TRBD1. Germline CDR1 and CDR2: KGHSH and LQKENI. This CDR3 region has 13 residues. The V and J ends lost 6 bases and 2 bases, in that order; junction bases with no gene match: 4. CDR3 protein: CASSTGTAYEQYF. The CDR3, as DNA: TGTGCCAGCTCCACCGGGACAGCCTACGAGCAGTACTTC.